Listed here are 32 T cell receptor beta chains from one sample, sequenced in a study of blood T cell repertoires in COVID-19. The protocol was immunoSEQ multiplex PCR, while the TCRdb copy is restricted to in-frame clones and leaves out a portion. This repertoire shows approximately 130,000 clones, around 76% found once; its top ten account for under 14%. Specimen: peripheral blood. All receptors come from a human donor in a cohort sampled during active COVID-19.

V gene TRBV5-8 combines with J gene TRBJ2-3, with 7 bases that match TRBD1. The J segment lost 4 bases and the V segment lost 3 bases, leaving 5 bases of the junction unmatched. The CDR3 consists of 14 residues. Germline lookup yields CDR1 SGHTS and CDR2 YDEGEE. CDR3 bases: TGTGCCAGCAGCTCGGGACAGCATGCAGATACGCAGTATTTT. It codes for CASSSGQHADTQYF.

This chain links TRBV5-8 with TRBJ1-2; TRBD1 might be the D (6 bases). CDR1 and CDR2 (germline): SGHTS, YDEGEE. Trimming stripped 6 bases from V and 4 bases from J, with 13 bases between. The CDR3 contains 13 residues. The CDR3 sequence: CASILRGPYGYTF. The CDR3 DNA sequence: TGTGCCAGCATTCTCAGGGGACCCTATGGCTACACCTTC.

The V call is TRBV5-8, the J call TRBJ2-3, with D possibly TRBD1 on 6 matching bases. Germline V lookup: CDR1 SGHTS, CDR2 YDEGEE. The CDR3 has 14 amino acids. The V gene lost 0 bases and the J gene lost 6 bases, with 11 bases spanning the gap. The CDR3: CASSLVDSADTQYF. The DNA of the CDR3 is TGTGCCAGCAGCTTGGTGGACAGCGCGGATACGCAGTATTTT.

The chain employs TRBV10-3 and TRBJ1-5; tentatively, D is TRBD1 (5 bases). The CDR3 is 15 residues long. Germline V CDR1 and CDR2: ENHRY, SYGVKD. Trimming stripped 6 bases from V and 4 bases from J, with 16 bases between. This chain's CDR3 is CAISVGPDQNQPQHF. CDR3 DNA: TGTGCCATCAGCGTGGGGCCAGACCAGAATCAGCCCCAGCATTTT.

The table lists this clone with a few counts. The chain employs TRBV11-2 and TRBJ1-1; D might be TRBD1 (5 bases). Trimming removed 6 bases at V and 6 bases at J, with 20 bases between. CDR3 size: 15 residues. Per germline, CDR1 SGHAT and CDR2 FQNNGV. The CDR3 region is CASSSPRQPPPEAFF. The CDR3 bases are TGTGCCAGCAGTTCGCCCCGACAGCCTCCCCCTGAAGCTTTCTTT.

The chain is built from TRBV30 and TRBJ2-7; D uncertain. Deletions cut 0 bases from V and 5 bases from J, with 5 bases between. Germline CDR1 is GTSNPN and CDR2 is SVGIG (reference sequence). This CDR3 has 11 residues. The CDR3 loop reads CAWSVLDEQYF. The CDR3 DNA is TGTGCCTGGAGTGTTCTAGACGAGCAGTACTTC.

This clone was seen just once. V gene TRBV13 combines with J gene TRBJ2-7, with 10 bases matching TRBD2. This CDR3 is built from 14 residues. Germline assignment: CDR1 PRHDT and CDR2 FYEKMQ (reference sequence). Trimming took 5 bases from V and 4 from J; bases not matched to a gene: 5. CDR3 nucleotides: TGTGCCAGCAGCGGGACTAGCGAGCAGTACGAGCAGTACTTC. This encodes CASSGTSEQYEQYF.

This clone came up a few times. The genes are TRBV6-5 and TRBJ2-5, with a possible D match to TRBD2 (5 bases). The CDR3 is 13 residues long. Germline-derived CDR1 and CDR2 are MNHEY and SVGAGI. Trimming cost V 8 bases and J 5 bases, with 15 bases left between them. CDR3 coding DNA: TGTGCCAGCGGGTTCGGGGTGGACGAGACCCAGTACTTC. This gives the protein CASGFGVDETQYF.

This chain joins TRBV4-2 and TRBJ2-2, with TRBD2 identical over 11 bases. CDR3 length: 16 residues. The germline CDR1 and CDR2 sequences are LGHNA and YNFKEQ. After removal of 5 bases from V and 3 bases from J, the junction contained 5 bases not matched to a gene. Here the CDR3 reads CASSSGSGGDTGELFF. DNA for the CDR3: TGTGCCAGCAGCTCTGGTAGCGGGGGGGACACCGGGGAGCTGTTTTTT.

The chain has TRBV3-1 (or the pseudogene TRBV3-2) and TRBJ1-2; no firm D call. The V and J ends lost 1 base and 2 bases respectively, with 5 bases between them. Germline V gene data show CDR1 as LGHDT and CDR2 as YNNKEL (reference sequence). This CDR3 comprises 13 residues. The CDR3 nucleotides are TGTGCCAGCAGCCAAGCCCAAAACTATGGCTACACCTTC. This encodes CASSQAQNYGYTF.

The DNA of the CDR3 is TGTGCCAGCAGTTACTCGTCAGGGGCGGGCTATGGCTACACCTTC. It is translated as CASSYSSGAGYGYTF. The chain recombines TRBV6-5 with TRBJ1-2; maybe TRBD1 (6 bases). Germline values: CDR1 MNHEY, CDR2 SVGAGI. This CDR3 has 15 amino acids. With 0 bases removed from V and 4 bases from J, the gap between germline ends came to 12 bases.

This clone appeared a single time. The chain's CDR3 is CASAGPPLGQPQHF. The CDR3 region has the DNA TGTGCCAGTGCCGGCCCGCCCCTAGGTCAGCCCCAGCATTTT. This chain joins TRBV19 and TRBJ1-5; no clear D. In germline, CDR1 is LNHDA, CDR2 SQIVND (reference sequence). The CDR3 is made up of 14 amino acids. Trimming stripped 8 bases from V and 6 bases from J, with 17 bases between.

The chain is built from TRBV19 and TRBJ2-6; a possible D gene is TRBD1 (6 bases). The CDR3 runs 16 residues. V was clipped by 6 bases and J by 0 bases, with 12 bases between them. Per germline, CDR1 LNHDA and CDR2 SQIVND (reference sequence). The CDR3 region has the DNA TGTGCCAGTAGCAGGGGCCTATTCTCTGGGGCCAACGTCCTGACTTTC. Its translation is CASSRGLFSGANVLTF.

The chain uses TRBV29-1 and TRBJ2-7; 10 positions agree with TRBD2. The CDR3 length is 15 residues. The V segment lost 6 bases and the J segment 2 bases; nucleotides outside the gene matches: 10. CDR1 and CDR2 (germline): SQVTM, ANQGSEA. The CDR3 loop is CSVPAGSGGAYEQYF. Here the CDR3 DNA reads TGCAGCGTCCCGGCGGGGAGCGGGGGGGCCTACGAGCAGTACTTC.

The chain combines TRBV6-1 with TRBJ1-2; D may be TRBD1 (5 bases). The V gene's germline CDR1 is MNHNS and CDR2 SASEGT. The V end was cut by 3 bases, the J end by 0 bases, with 11 bases between. This CDR3 spans 15 amino acids. The CDR3 bases are TGTGCCAGCAGTGAGTGGGGCCGCGCTAACTATGGCTACACCTTC. This sequence encodes CASSEWGRANYGYTF.

The rearrangement uses TRBV7-9 and TRBJ1-1, with D hard to call. Germline V gene lookup returns CDR1 SEHNR and CDR2 FQNEAQ (reference sequence). The CDR3 has 13 amino acids. The V end lost 7 bases, the J end lost 1 base, and 10 bases lay between the germline ends. The chain's CDR3 is CASTLGGNTEAFF. DNA of the CDR3: TGTGCCAGCACCTTGGGAGGGAACACTGAAGCTTTCTTT. Filled out from reference TRBV7-9 and TRBJ1-1, the complete variable domain reads DTGVSQNPRHKITKRGQNVTFRCDPISEHNRLYWYRQTLGQGPEFLTYFQNEAQLEKSRLLSDRFSAERPKGSFSTLEIQRTEQGDSAMYLCASTLGGNTEAFFGQGTRLTVV.

The chain recombines TRBV6-2 or TRBV6-3 with TRBJ2-2; tentative D call: TRBD1 (6 bases). The V gene's germline CDR1 is MNHEY and CDR2 SVGEGT. The CDR3 is 16 amino acids. Trimming took 4 bases from V and 4 from J, leaving 16 bases between them. The CDR3 sequence: CASSFLSGVGTGELFF. The CDR3 region has the DNA TGTGCCAGCAGTTTCTTGTCAGGGGTCGGCACCGGGGAGCTGTTTTTT.

The chain uses TRBV7-9 and TRBJ2-5; 7 positions match TRBD1. V was clipped by 5 bases and J by 9 bases; unmatched bases: 15. Germline CDR1 SEHNR, CDR2 FQNEAQ (reference sequence). This CDR3 contains 15 residues. Here the CDR3 DNA reads TGTGCCAGCAGCGTCCCGGGACAGCCGAGTGAGGCCCAGTACTTC. Translation: CASSVPGQPSEAQYF.

The chain is built from TRBV5-1 and TRBJ2-7, with TRBD2 matching over 8 bases. Germline loops: CDR1 SGHRS, CDR2 YFSETQ. The CDR3 consists of 17 residues. The ends lost 3 bases at V and 9 bases at J; junction bases unmatched: 20. Here the CDR3 reads CASSSSPRGAAREGQYF. The CDR3 region has the DNA TGCGCCAGCAGCTCCTCCCCGAGGGGCGCAGCCCGGGAGGGGCAGTACTTC.

The CDR3 DNA is TGTGCCAGCAGCACAAGACAGGAGGACACCGGGGAGCTGTTTTTT. Its protein product is CASSTRQEDTGELFF. The genes are TRBV9 and TRBJ2-2; tentatively, D is TRBD1 (6 bases). Deletions cut 4 bases from V and 3 bases from J, with 13 bases between. The CDR3 has 15 residues. Per germline, CDR1 SGDLS and CDR2 YYNGEE.

This chain connects TRBV19 to TRBJ1-1, with D tentatively TRBD1 (6 bases). Germline CDR1 is LNHDA and CDR2 is SQIVND (reference sequence). The V end was cut by 1 base, the J end by 1 base, with 10 bases between. This CDR3 is built from 15 residues. The CDR3 region is CASSIGGQRNTEAFF. CDR3 bases: TGTGCCAGTAGTATAGGCGGACAGCGGAACACTGAAGCTTTCTTT.

The genes are TRBV7-9 and TRBJ2-3, with D possibly TRBD1 on 5 matching bases. Trimming took off 1 base at V and 1 base at J, with 12 bases between the two ends. This CDR3 has 16 amino acids. In germline, CDR1 is SEHNR, CDR2 FQNEAQ (reference sequence). As DNA, the CDR3 is TGTGCCAGCAGCTTAGGGGGCACAGATGGCACAGATACGCAGTATTTT. Its protein is CASSLGGTDGTDTQYF. The variable domain in full, completed from reference TRBV7-9 and TRBJ2-3, reads DTGVSQNPRHKITKRGQNVTFRCDPISEHNRLYWYRQTLGQGPEFLTYFQNEAQLEKSRLLSDRFSAERPKGSFSTLEIQRTEQGDSAMYLCASSLGGTDGTDTQYFGPGTRLTVL.

Only a few counts were recorded for this clone. The chain employs TRBV27 and TRBJ2-1; TRBD2 aligns across 13 bases. Germline loops: CDR1 MNHEY, CDR2 SMNVEV (reference sequence). This CDR3 is 15 amino acids long. Trimming cost V 5 bases and J 4 bases; bases outside gene matches: 2. The CDR3 loop is CASSPGLAGYNEQFF. The CDR3, as DNA: TGTGCCAGCAGTCCGGGACTAGCGGGGTACAATGAGCAGTTCTTC.

This chain connects TRBV10-3 to TRBJ2-3, with 10 bases matching TRBD1. V gave up 0 bases and J gave up 1 base; unmatched junction bases: 4. CDR3 size: 17 residues. The germline V gene encodes CDR1 ENHRY and CDR2 SYGVKD. This chain's CDR3 is CAISESMGTGGTDTQYF. Here the CDR3 DNA reads TGTGCCATCAGTGAGTCGATGGGGACAGGGGGCACAGATACGCAGTATTTT.

Only a few counts were recorded for this clone. This chain links TRBV4-1 with TRBJ2-2; 10 nucleotides match TRBD2. The CDR3 totals 17 residues. The junction had 4 bases not matched to a gene; V was cut back by 1 base and J by 2 bases. CDR1 and CDR2 (germline): MGHRA, YSYEKL. The CDR3 is CASSQVSGGLNTGELFF. In DNA form, the CDR3 reads TGCGCCAGCAGCCAAGTTAGCGGGGGGCTAAACACCGGGGAGCTGTTTTTT.

This chain links TRBV5-4 with TRBJ2-1; 8 nucleotides line up with TRBD1. The V gene end was trimmed by 1 base and the J gene end by 9 bases; junction bases not matched to a gene: 9. The CDR3 loop spans 15 amino acids. CDR1 and CDR2 (germline): SGHNT, YYREEE (reference sequence). CDR3 bases: TGTGCCAGCAGCTTGAGGCAGGGGGCATCGCTTGAGCAGTTCTTC. Translation: CASSLRQGASLEQFF. The whole variable domain, filled in from reference TRBV5-4 and TRBJ2-1, reads ETGVTQSPTHLIKTRGQQVTLRCSSQSGHNTVSWYQQALGQGPQFIFQYYREEENGRGNFPPRFSGLQFPNYSSELNVNALELDDSALYLCASSLRQGASLEQFFGPGTRLTVL.

The J gene is TRBJ2-1, the V gene TRBV4-1, with TRBD2 matching over 9 bases. The CDR3 is made up of 15 amino acids. Trimming took 0 bases from V and 7 from J; bases not matched to a gene: 4. Germline CDR1 reads MGHRA; CDR2 reads YSYEKL. DNA of the CDR3: TGCGCCAGCAGCCAAGATCTAGCGGGGAAGAATGAGCAGTTCTTC. This translates into CASSQDLAGKNEQFF.

This chain uses TRBV9 with TRBJ1-5, with unresolved D. The germline V gene has CDR1 SGDLS and CDR2 YYNGEE. The V end lost 3 bases, the J end lost 11 bases, and 15 bases lay between the germline ends. This CDR3 contains 13 residues. CDR3 protein: CASSAGSLEAQHF. CDR3 nucleotides: TGTGCCAGCAGCGCCGGTAGTCTCGAGGCCCAGCATTTT.

The V and J genes are TRBV7-9 and TRBJ1-6, with 10 nucleotides matching TRBD1. This CDR3 is built from 15 residues. V lost 5 bases to trimming and J lost 5 bases; unmatched junction nucleotides: 3. The germline gives CDR1 SEHNR, CDR2 FQNEAQ (reference sequence). The chain's CDR3 is CASSQGQGDNSPLHF. The DNA for the CDR3 is TGTGCCAGCAGCCAAGGACAGGGGGATAATTCACCCCTCCACTTT.

The chain has TRBV6-6 and TRBJ1-3; 7 nucleotides align to TRBD1. CDR3 length: 16 amino acids. The germline V gene has CDR1 MNHNY and CDR2 SVGAGI (reference sequence). The junction had 7 bases not matched to a gene; V was cut back by 0 bases and J by 5 bases. The CDR3 protein is CASSYSLEGARNTIYF. For the CDR3, the DNA is TGTGCCAGCAGTTACTCTTTGGAGGGGGCACGAAACACCATATATTTT.

There are a few counts of this clone. The V and J genes are TRBV5-1 and TRBJ1-1, with 8 bases lining up with TRBD1. V gave up 5 bases and J gave up 3 bases; unmatched junction bases: 3. The CDR3 has 13 amino acids. Germline loops: CDR1 SGHRS, CDR2 YFSETQ. DNA for the CDR3: TGCGCCAGCAGGACAGGGGACGACACTGAAGCTTTCTTT. Translated: CASRTGDDTEAFF.

The chain has TRBV5-1 and TRBJ2-7; no reliable D call. The germline CDR1 and CDR2 sequences are SGHRS and YFSETQ. Trimming took 2 bases from V and 7 from J, leaving 13 bases between them. This CDR3 spans 13 amino acids. The CDR3 loop reads CASSLHPSREQYF. In nucleotides, the CDR3 is TGCGCCAGCAGCTTACATCCTTCTAGGGAGCAGTACTTC.